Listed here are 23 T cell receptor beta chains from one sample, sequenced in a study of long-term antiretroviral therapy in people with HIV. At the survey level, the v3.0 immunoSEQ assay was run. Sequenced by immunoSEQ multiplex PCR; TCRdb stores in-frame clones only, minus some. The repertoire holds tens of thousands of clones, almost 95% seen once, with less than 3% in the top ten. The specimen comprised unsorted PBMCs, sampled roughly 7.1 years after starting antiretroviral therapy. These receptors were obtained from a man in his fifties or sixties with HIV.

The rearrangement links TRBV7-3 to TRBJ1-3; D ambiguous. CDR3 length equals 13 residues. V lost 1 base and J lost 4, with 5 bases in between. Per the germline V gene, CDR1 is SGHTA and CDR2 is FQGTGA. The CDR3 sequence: CASSLMGGNTIYF. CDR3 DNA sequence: TGTGCCAGCAGCTTAATGGGGGGAAACACCATATATTTT. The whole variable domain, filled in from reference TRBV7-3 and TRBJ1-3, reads GAGVSQTPSNKVTEKGKYVELRCDPISGHTALYWYRQSLGQGPEFLIYFQGTGAADDSGLPNDRFFAVRPEGSVSTLKIQRTERGDSAVYLCASSLMGGNTIYFGEGSWLTVV.

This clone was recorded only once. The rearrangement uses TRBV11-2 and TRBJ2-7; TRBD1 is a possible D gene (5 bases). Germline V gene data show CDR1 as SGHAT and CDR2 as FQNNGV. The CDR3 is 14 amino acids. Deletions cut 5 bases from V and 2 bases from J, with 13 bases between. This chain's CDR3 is CASSHLTAAYEQYF. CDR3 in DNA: TGTGCCAGCAGCCACTTGACAGCAGCCTACGAGCAGTACTTC. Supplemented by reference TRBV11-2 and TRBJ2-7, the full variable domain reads EAGVAQSPRYKIIEKRQSVAFWCNPISGHATLYWYQQILGQGPKLLIQFQNNGVVDDSQLPKDRFSAERLKGVDSTLKIQPAKLEDSAVYLCASSHLTAAYEQYFGPGTRLTVT.

CDR3 amino acids: CASSFRDFVTEAFF. The CDR3 region has the DNA TGTGCCAGCAGTTTCCGGGACTTCGTCACTGAAGCTTTCTTT. The V and J genes are TRBV6-5 and TRBJ1-1; a weak D match, TRBD1 (5 bases). This CDR3 spans 14 amino acids. Germline V CDR1 and CDR2: MNHEY, SVGAGI. V was pared by 4 bases and J by 4 bases, with 13 bases between.

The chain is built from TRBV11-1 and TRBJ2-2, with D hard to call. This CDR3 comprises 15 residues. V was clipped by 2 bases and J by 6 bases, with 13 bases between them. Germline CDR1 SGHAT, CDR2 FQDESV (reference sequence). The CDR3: CASSLRRGESGELFF. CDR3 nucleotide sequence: TGTGCCAGCAGCTTACGAAGAGGCGAATCCGGGGAGCTGTTTTTT. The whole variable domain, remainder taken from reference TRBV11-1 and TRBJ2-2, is EAEVAQSPRYKITEKSQAVAFWCDPISGHATLYWYRQILGQGPELLVQFQDESVVDDSQLPKDRFSAERLKGVDSTLKIQPAELGDSAMYLCASSLRRGESGELFFGEGSRLTVL.

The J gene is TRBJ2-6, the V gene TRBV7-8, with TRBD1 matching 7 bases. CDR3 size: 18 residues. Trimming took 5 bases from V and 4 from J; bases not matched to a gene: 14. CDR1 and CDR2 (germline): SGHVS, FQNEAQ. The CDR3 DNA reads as TGTGCCAGCAGCCCGAGGGGGCAGGACGCCTCAGGGGCCAACGTCCTGACTTTC. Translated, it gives CASSPRGQDASGANVLTF.

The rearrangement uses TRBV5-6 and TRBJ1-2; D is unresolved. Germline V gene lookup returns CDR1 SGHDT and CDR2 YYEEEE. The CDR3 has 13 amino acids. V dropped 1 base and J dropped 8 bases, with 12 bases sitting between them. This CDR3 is CASSLRRAEGYTF. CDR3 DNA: TGTGCCAGCAGCTTGCGGAGGGCGGAAGGCTACACCTTC.

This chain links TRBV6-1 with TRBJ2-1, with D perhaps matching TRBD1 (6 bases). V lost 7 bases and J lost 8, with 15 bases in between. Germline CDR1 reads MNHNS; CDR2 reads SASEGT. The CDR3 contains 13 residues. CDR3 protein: CASTLTGLDEQFF. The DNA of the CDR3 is TGTGCCAGCACCCTCACAGGGCTGGATGAGCAGTTCTTC.

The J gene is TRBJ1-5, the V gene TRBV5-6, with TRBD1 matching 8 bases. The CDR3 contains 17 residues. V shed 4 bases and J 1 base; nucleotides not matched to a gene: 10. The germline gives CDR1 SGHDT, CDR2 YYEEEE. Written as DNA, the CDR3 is TGTGCCAGCAGCCTGTACTATGGGACAGGCAGCAATCAGCCCCAGCATTTT. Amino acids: CASSLYYGTGSNQPQHF.

Here the CDR3 reads CASSLSMRVDSPLHF. The CDR3 DNA reads as TGTGCCAGCAGTTTATCGATGCGGGTCGATTCACCCCTCCACTTT. The chain joins TRBV27 to TRBJ1-6, with D hard to call. V was shortened by 0 bases and J by 8 bases, with 11 bases between the two germline ends. CDR3 length: 15 residues. Germline CDR1 reads MNHEY; CDR2 reads SMNVEV (reference sequence).

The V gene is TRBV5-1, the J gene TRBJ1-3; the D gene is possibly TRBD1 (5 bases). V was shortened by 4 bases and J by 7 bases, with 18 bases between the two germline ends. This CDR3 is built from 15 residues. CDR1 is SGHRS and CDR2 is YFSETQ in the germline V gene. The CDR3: CASSPGTGNRNTIYF. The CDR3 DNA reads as TGCGCCAGCAGCCCAGGGACGGGCAATAGGAACACCATATATTTT.

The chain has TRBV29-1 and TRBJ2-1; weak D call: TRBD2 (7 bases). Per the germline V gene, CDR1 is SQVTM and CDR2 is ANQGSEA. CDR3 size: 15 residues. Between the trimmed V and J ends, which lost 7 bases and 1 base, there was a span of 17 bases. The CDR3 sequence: CSAAGGQESYNEQFF. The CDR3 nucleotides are TGCAGCGCTGCCGGGGGGCAGGAATCCTACAATGAGCAGTTCTTC.

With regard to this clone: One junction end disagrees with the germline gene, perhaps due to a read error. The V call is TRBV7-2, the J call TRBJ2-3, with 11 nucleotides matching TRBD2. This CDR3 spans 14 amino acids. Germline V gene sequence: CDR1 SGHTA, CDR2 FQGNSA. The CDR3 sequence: CASRLAGGPDTQYF. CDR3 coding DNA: TGTGCCAGCAGGTTAGCGGGGGGGCCAGATACGCAGTATTTT.

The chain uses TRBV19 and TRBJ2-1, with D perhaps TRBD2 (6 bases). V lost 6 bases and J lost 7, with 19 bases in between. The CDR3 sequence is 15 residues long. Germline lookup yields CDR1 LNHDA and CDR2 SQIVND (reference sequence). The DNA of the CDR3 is TGTGCCAGTAGCCGGGGTGGGGGGTGGAATAATGAGCAGTTCTTC. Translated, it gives CASSRGGGWNNEQFF.

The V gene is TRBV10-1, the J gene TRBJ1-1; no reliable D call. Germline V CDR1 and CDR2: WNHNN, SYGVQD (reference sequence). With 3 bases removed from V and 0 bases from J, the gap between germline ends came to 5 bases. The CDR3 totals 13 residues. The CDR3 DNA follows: TGCGCCAGCAGTGACAGGATGAACACTGAAGCTTTCTTT. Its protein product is CASSDRMNTEAFF.

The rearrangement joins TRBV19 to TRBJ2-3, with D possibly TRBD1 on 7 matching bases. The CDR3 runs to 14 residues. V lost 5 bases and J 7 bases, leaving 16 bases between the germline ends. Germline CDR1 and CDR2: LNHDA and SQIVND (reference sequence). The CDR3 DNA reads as TGTGCCAGTAGTCCGTTCAGGGGGGCAAATACGCAGTATTTT. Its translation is CASSPFRGANTQYF. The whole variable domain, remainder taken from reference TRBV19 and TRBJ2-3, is DGGITQSPKYLFRKEGQNVTLSCEQNLNHDAMYWYRQDPGQGLRLIYYSQIVNDFQKGDIAEGYSVSREKKESFPLTVTSAQKNPTAFYLCASSPFRGANTQYFGPGTRLTVL.

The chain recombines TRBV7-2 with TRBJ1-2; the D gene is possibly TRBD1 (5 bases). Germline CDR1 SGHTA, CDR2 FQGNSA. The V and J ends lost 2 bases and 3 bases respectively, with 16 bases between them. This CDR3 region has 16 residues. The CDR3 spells CASSLPLTVFDYGYTF. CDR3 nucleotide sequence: TGTGCCAGCAGCTTACCGCTGACAGTCTTCGACTATGGCTACACCTTC. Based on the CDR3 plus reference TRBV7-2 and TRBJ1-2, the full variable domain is GAGVSQSPSNKVTEKGKDVELRCDPISGHTALYWYRQSLGQGLEFLIYFQGNSAPDKSGLPSDRFSAERTGGSVSTLTIQRTQQEDSAVYLCASSLPLTVFDYGYTFGSGTRLTVV.

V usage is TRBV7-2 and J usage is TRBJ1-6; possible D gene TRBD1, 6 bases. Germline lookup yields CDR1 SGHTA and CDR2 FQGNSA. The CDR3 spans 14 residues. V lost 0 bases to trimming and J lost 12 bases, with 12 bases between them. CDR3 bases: TGTGCCAGCAGCTTAGCGACAGGTGGGGTACCCCTCCACTTT. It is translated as CASSLATGGVPLHF.

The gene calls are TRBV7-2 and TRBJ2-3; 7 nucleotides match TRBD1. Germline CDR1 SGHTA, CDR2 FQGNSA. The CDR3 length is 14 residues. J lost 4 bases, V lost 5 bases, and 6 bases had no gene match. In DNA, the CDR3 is TGTGCCAGCAGCCCCGACAGGGCCCCAGATACGCAGTATTTT. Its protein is CASSPDRAPDTQYF.

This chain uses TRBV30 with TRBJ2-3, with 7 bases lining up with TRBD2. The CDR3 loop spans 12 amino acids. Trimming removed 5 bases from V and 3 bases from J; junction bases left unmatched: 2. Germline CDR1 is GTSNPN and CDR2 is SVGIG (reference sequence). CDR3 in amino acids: CAWGLGTDTQYF. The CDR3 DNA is TGTGCCTGGGGACTAGGAACAGATACGCAGTATTTT.

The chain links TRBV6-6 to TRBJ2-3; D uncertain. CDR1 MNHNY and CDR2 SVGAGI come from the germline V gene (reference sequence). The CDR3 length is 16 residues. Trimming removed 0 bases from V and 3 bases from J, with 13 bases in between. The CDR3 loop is CASSYSSSPRTDTQYF. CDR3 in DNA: TGTGCCAGCAGTTACTCGTCTAGTCCGAGGACAGATACGCAGTATTTT.

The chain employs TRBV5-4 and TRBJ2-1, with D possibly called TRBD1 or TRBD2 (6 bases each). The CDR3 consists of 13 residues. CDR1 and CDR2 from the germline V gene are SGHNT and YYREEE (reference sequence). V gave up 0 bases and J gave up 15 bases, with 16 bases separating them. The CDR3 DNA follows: TGTGCCAGCAGCTTGGCCGGGGGCAGGGATCCGTTCTTC. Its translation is CASSLAGGRDPFF.

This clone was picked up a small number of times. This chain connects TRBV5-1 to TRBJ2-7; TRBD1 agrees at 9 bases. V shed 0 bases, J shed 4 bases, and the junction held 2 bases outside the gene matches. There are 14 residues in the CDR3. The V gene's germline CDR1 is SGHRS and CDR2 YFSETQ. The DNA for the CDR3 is TGCGCCAGCAGCTTGGACGGACAGGGGTACGAGCAGTACTTC. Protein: CASSLDGQGYEQYF. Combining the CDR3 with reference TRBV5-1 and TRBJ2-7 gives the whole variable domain KAGVTQTPRYLIKTRGQQVTLSCSPISGHRSVSWYQQTPGQGLQFLFEYFSETQRNKGNFPGRFSGRQFSNSRSEMNVSTLELGDSALYLCASSLDGQGYEQYFGPGTRLTVT.

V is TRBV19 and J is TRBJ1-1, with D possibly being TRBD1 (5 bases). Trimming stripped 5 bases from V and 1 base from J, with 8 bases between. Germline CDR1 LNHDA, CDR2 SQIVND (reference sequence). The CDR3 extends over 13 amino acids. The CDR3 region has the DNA TGTGCCAGTAGTTTGGGACCGAACACTGAAGCTTTCTTT. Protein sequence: CASSLGPNTEAFF.